This TCR beta chain was found in a study of cytomegalovirus exposure and HLA in healthy donors. TCRdb's copy holds only in-frame clones and misses some; the assay was immunoSEQ multiplex PCR. Of roughly 100,000 clones in the sample, roughly 95% were seen once. The CDR3 is 13 residues long. V lost 5 bases, J lost 3 bases, and 8 bases lay in between. CDR1 SEHNR and CDR2 FQNEAQ come from the germline V gene (reference sequence). Sequenced: PBMCs. This TCR was recovered from a woman under 30 in good health and CMV-seronegative. V usage is TRBV7-9 and J usage is TRBJ1-5; D ambiguous. CDR3 amino acids: CASSTGVNQPQHF. The CDR3 bases are TGTGCCAGCAGCACGGGTGTCAATCAGCCCCAGCATTTT. Full variable domain (rest looked up from reference TRBV7-9 and TRBJ1-5): DTGVSQNPRHKITKRGQNVTFRCDPISEHNRLYWYRQTLGQGPEFLTYFQNEAQLEKSRLLSDRFSAERPKGSFSTLEIQRTEQGDSAMYLCASSTGVNQPQHFGDGTRLSIL.